This TCR beta chain was sequenced during a study of neurological immune-mediated disorders. Study-level points and caveats: HTLV-1-associated myelopathy showed the most TCR clonal expansion; multiple sclerosis the least, below healthy controls.

CDR1 SGHRS and CDR2 YFSETQ come from the germline V gene. V was clipped by 1 base and J by 0 bases, with 14 bases between them. This CDR3 is built from 18 residues. The cDNA was produced through 5'RACE with 10-nucleotide random UMIs. The yield of each sequencing run was over 190 million TCR-beta sequences from 15-18 subjects. One entry per CDR3 protein, called by TCRdb with MiXCR from the 5' RACE reads. Among around 30,000 distinct CDR3 sequences, approximately 4.1% were seen once, and the ten largest hold around 25%. The study drew its healthy controls from blood bank volunteers in Maryland, USA. There are many counts of this clonotype. The antigen is unknown.

The J gene is TRBJ2-6, the V gene TRBV5-1; D gene uncertain. The sequenced sample consisted of CD4+ T cells from blood. The TCR sequence derives from a woman aged 35 to 49 in good health. CDR3 sequence reads: CASSLFVSGGSGANVLTF. As DNA, the CDR3 is TGCGCCAGCAGCTTGTTTGTATCCGGCGGCTCTGGGGCCAACGTCCTGACTTTC.